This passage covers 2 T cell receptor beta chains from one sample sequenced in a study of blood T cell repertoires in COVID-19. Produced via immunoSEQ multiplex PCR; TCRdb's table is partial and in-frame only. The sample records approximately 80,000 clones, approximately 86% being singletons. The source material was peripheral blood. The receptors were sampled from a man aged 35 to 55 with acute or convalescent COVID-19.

CDR3: CAISEGGPGETQYF. The CDR3 coding sequence is TGTGCCATCAGTGAAGGGGGACCTGGGGAGACCCAGTACTTC. This chain connects TRBV10-3 to TRBJ2-5, with TRBD1 as a possible D gene (6 bases). This CDR3 is 14 amino acids long. V was trimmed by 3 bases and J by 5 bases, leaving 13 bases between them. The germline V gene has CDR1 ENHRY and CDR2 SYGVKD.

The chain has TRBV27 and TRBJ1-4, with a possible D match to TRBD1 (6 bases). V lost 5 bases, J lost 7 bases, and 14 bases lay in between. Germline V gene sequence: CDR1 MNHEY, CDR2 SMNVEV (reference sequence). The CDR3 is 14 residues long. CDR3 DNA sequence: TGTGCCAGCAGTCTACAGGGTGGAACTGAAAAACTGTTTTTT. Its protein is CASSLQGGTEKLFF.